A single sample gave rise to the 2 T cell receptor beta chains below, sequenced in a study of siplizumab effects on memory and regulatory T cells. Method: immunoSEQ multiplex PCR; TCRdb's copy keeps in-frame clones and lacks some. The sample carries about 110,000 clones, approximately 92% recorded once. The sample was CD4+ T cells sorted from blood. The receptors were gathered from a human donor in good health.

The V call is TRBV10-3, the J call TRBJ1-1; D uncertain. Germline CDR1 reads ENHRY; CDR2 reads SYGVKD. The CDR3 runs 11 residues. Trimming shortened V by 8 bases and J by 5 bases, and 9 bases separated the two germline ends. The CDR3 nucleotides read TGTGCCATCGGGGTTAGGACTGAAGCTTTCTTT. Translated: CAIGVRTEAFF.

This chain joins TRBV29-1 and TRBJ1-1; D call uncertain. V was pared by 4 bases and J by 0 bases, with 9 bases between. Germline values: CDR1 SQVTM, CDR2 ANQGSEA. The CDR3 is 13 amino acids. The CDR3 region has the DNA TGCAGCGTTGGTACAACAGTGAACACTGAAGCTTTCTTT. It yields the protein CSVGTTVNTEAFF. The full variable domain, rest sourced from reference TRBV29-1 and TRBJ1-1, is SAVISQKPSRDICQRGTSLTIQCQVDSQVTMMFWYRQQPGQSLTLIATANQGSEATYESGFVIDKFPISRPNLTFSTLTVSNMSPEDSSIYLCSVGTTVNTEAFFGQGTRLTVV.